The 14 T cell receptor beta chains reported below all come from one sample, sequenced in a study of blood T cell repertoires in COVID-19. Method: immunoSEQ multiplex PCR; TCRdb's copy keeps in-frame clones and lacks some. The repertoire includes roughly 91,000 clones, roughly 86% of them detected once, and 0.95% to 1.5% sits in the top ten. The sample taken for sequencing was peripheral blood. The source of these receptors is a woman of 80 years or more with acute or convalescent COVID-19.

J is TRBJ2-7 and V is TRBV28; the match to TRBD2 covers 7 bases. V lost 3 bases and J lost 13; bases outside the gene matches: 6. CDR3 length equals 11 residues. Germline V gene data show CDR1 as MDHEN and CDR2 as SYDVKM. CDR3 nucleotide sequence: TGTGCCAGCAGTTTGGGAGGGGCATTATACTTC. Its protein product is CASSLGGALYF.

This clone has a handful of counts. The CDR3 here is CATSDSAGRGETQYF. CDR3 sequence (DNA): TGTGCCACCAGTGATTCTGCCGGGCGGGGAGAGACCCAGTACTTC. The chain links TRBV24-1 to TRBJ2-5, with a possible D match to TRBD2 (6 bases). CDR1 and CDR2 from the germline V gene are KGHDR and SFDVKD. V lost 2 bases and J 4 bases, leaving 13 bases between the germline ends. The CDR3 is 15 amino acids.

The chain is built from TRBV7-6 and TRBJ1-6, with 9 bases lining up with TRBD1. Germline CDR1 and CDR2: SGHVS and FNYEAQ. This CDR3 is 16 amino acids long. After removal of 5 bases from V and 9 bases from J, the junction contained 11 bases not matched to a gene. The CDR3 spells CASSASGTGSSSPLHF. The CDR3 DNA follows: TGTGCCAGCAGCGCTTCCGGGACAGGGTCCTCTTCACCCCTCCACTTT.

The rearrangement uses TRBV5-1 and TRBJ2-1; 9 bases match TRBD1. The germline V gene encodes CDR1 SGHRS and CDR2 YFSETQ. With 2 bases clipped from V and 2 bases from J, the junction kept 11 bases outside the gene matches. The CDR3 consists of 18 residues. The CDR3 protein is CASSFRPMGQGTYNEQFF. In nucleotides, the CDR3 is TGCGCCAGCAGCTTTAGACCCATGGGACAGGGTACCTACAATGAGCAGTTCTTC.

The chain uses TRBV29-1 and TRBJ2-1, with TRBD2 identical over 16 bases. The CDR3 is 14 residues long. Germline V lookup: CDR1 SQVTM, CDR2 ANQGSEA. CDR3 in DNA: TGCGGGACTAGCGGGAGGGTTTCCTACAATGAGCAGTTCTTC. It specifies CGTSGRVSYNEQFF.

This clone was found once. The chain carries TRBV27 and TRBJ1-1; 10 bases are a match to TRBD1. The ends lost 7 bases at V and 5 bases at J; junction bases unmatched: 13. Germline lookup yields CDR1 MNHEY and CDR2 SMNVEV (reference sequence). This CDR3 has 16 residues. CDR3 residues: CASTRIPGTGDTEAFF. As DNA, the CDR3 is TGTGCCAGCACTAGGATTCCTGGGACAGGGGATACTGAAGCTTTCTTT.

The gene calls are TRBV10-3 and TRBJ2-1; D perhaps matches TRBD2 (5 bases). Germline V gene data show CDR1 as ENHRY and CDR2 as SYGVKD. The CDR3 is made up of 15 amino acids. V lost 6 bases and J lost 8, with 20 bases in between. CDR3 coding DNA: TGTGCCATCAGCGGGGAAATCACAAATGGGGATGAGCAGTTCTTC. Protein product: CAISGEITNGDEQFF.

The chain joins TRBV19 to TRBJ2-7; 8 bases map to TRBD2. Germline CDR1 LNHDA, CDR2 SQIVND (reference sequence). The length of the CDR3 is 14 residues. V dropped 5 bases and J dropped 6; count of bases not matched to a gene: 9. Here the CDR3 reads CASSQGRGVGEQYF. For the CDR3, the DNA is TGTGCCAGTAGTCAAGGGCGGGGGGTCGGCGAGCAGTACTTC.

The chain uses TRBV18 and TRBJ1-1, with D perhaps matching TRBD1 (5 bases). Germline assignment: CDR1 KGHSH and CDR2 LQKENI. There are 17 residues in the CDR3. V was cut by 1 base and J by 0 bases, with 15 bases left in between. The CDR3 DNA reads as TGTGCCAGCTCACCACGGGGATTTCAGGGTATGAACACTGAAGCTTTCTTT. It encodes CASSPRGFQGMNTEAFF.

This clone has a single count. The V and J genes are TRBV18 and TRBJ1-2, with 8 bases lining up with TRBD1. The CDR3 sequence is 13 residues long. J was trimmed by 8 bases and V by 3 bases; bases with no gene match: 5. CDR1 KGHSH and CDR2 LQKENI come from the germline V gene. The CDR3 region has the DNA TGTGCCAGCTCACCCTCCCGGGACAGGGGCTACACCTTC. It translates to CASSPSRDRGYTF.

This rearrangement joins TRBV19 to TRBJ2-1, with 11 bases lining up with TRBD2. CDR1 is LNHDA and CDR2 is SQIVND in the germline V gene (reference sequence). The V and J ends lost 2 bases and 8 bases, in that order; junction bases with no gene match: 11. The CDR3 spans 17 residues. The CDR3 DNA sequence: TGTGCCAGTAGTATAAGGAGACTAGCGGGGCGTCTGGATGAGCAGTTCTTC. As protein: CASSIRRLAGRLDEQFF.

CDR3 protein: CASSQEKGSNYGYTF. The CDR3 nucleotides are TGTGCCAGCAGCCAAGAAAAGGGGTCTAACTATGGCTACACCTTC. The chain links TRBV14 to TRBJ1-2; a weak D match, TRBD1 (5 bases). The CDR3 has 15 amino acids. The ends were cut back, 0 bases at V and 0 bases at J, with 8 bases in the middle. The germline V gene has CDR1 SGHDN and CDR2 FVKESK.

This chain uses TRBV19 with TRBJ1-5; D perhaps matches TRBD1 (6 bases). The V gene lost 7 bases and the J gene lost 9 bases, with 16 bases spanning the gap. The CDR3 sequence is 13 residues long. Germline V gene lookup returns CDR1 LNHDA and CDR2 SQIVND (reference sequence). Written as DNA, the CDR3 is TGTGCCAGTAATCGACAGGTCGAAGGGCCCCAGCATTTT. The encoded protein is CASNRQVEGPQHF.

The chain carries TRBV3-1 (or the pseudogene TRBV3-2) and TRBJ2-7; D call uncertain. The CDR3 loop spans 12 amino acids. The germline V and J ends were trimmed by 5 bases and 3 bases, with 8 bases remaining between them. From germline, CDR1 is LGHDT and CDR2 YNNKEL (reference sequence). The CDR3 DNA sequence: TGTGCCAGCAGCACCCGAGACTACGAGCAGTACTTC. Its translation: CASSTRDYEQYF.